This T cell receptor (beta chain) appears in the sequencing data of a study of regulatory T cells in long-lasting Graves disease. Time point described: newly diagnosed GD, antithyroid drugs for less than 3 months. RNA extracted from PBMCs served as the sequencing template. Germline V gives CDR1 DFQATT, CDR2 SNEGSKA (reference sequence). The V segment lost 0 bases and the J segment 7 bases; nucleotides outside the gene matches: 3. The CDR3 has 14 amino acids. Building the TCR beta libraries relied on iRepertoire HTBI primers, and CDR3 regions underwent Arm-PCR. In TCRdb, the multiplex PCR reads were re-called with MiXCR into one record per CDR3 protein. The sample yields 550,000 to 600,000 distinct CDR3 sequences, 15% to 20% seen once. This clonotype has a count of ten or more. Its specificity is unknown. Study-level points and caveats: Repertoires from persistent disease leaned toward TRBV28, TRBJ1-2 and TRBJ2-5.

These same data were also listed under a study on T cells in Graves' hyperthyroidism and ophthalmopathy. According to that study: Uncontrolled infection, other autoimmune disease, pregnancy or lactation led to exclusion. Among clonotypes expanded in thyroid above 0.001, most were also found in blood. Stable hyperthyroidism was separated from ophthalmopathy by a model based on 13 V-J features.

The chain has TRBV20-1 and TRBJ2-1; 10 bases are shared with TRBD2. The specimen was peripheral blood mononuclear cells (PBMCs), collected at new diagnosis, from a patient treated with antithyroid drugs. The receptor comes from a man aged 18-30 years with Graves disease. The CDR3 DNA is TGCAGTGCTAGAGAAGCGGGAGGGGTTAATGAGCAGTTCTTC. This codes for CSAREAGGVNEQFF.